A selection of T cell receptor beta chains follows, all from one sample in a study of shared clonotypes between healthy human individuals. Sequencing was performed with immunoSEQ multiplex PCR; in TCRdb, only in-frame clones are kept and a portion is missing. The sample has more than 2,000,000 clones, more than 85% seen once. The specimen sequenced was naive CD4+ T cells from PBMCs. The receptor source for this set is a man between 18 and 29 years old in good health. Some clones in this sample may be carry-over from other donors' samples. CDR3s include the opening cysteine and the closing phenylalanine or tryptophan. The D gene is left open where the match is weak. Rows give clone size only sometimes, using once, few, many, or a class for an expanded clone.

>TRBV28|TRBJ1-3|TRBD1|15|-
TGTGCCAGCGGATGGACAGGCGGCTCTGGAAACACCATATATTTT
CASGWTGGSGNTIYF
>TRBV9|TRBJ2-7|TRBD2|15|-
TGTGCCAGCAGCGTAGGGGCTAGCGGGGACCACGAGCAGTACTTC
CASSVGASGDHEQYF
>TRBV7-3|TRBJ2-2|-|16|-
TGTGCCAGCAGCACAGACACCGGGGGGAACACCGGGGAGCTGTTTTTT
CASSTDTGGNTGELFF
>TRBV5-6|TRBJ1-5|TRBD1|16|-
TGTGCCAGCAGTTTAGGGACAGGGTCGGGCAATCAGCCCCAGCATTTT
CASSLGTGSGNQPQHF
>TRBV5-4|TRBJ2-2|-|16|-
TGTGCCAGCAGCCCCCCCCGGGGAGTAACTTCGGGGGAGCTGTTTTTT
CASSPPRGVTSGELFF
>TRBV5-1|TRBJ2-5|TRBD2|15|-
TGCGCCAGCACCCAAGGGGTAGCGGGACAAGAGACCCAGTACTTC
CASTQGVAGQETQYF
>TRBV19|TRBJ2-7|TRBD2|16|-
TGTGCCAGTAGTACTTCCGGGACTAGCGGGACTGCATATGAGTACTTC
CASSTSGTSGTAYEYF
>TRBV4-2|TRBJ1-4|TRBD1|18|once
TGTGCCAGCAGCCAGTCACGGACAGGGGGCAACGGTGGTGAAAAACTGTTTTTT
CASSQSRTGGNGGEKLFF
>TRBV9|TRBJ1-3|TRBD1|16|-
TGTGCCAGCAGCGCCCAGACAGGGATCCCTGGAAACACCATATATTTT
CASSAQTGIPGNTIYF
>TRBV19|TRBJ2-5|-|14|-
TGTGCCAGTAGTATAAAGACCTCCGACGAGACCCAGTACTTC
CASSIKTSDETQYF
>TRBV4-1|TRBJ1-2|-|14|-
TGCGCCAGCAGCCGTCTATGGGTAGCCTATGGCTACACCTTC
CASSRLWVAYGYTF
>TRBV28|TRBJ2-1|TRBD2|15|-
TGTGCCAGCAGGCTGACTAGCGGGCTTTACAATGAGCAGTTCTTC
CASRLTSGLYNEQFF
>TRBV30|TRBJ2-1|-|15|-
TGTGCCTGGAGCGACCTAATCCCGGGGGTCAATGAGCAGTTCTTC
CAWSDLIPGVNEQFF
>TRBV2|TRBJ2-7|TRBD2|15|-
TGTGCCAGCAGTCGACTAGCGGGAGGGCTTTACGAGCAGTACTTC
CASSRLAGGLYEQYF
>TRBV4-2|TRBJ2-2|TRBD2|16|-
TGTGCCAGCAGCCAGACTAGCGGGGTCAGCACCGGGGAGCTGTTTTTT
CASSQTSGVSTGELFF
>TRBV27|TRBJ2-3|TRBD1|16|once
TGTGCCAGCAGTTCCTGGAGGACAGGGGGCACAGATACGCAGTATTTT
CASSSWRTGGTDTQYF
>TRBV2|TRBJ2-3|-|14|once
TGTGCCAGTGGTGCGACTATAAACATGGATACGCAGTATTTT
CASGATINMDTQYF
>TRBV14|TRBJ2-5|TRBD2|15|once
TGTGCCAGCAGCCGCCCTAGCGGGAGTGGAGAGACCCAGTACTTC
CASSRPSGSGETQYF
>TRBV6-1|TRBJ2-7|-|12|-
TGTGCCAGCTCTACAGTCCACTACGAGCAGTACTTC
CASSTVHYEQYF
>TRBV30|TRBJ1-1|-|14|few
TGTGCCTGGAGTTACCAGGGGAGCCGCACTGAAGCTTTCTTT
CAWSYQGSRTEAFF
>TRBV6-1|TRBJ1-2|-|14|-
TGTGCCAGCAGTGTTGACAGAGCTAACTATGGCTACACCTTC
CASSVDRANYGYTF
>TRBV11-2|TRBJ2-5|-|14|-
TGTGCCAGCAGCCCCCCTGCGAGGCTGGGGACCCAGTACTTC
CASSPPARLGTQYF
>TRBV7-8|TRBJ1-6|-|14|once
TGTGCCAGCAGCTTCAGCACAGGGAATTCACCCCTCCACTTT
CASSFSTGNSPLHF
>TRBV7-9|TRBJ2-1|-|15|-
TGTGCCAGCAGCTCACAGGGACTCCTATACAATGAGCAGTTCTTC
CASSSQGLLYNEQFF
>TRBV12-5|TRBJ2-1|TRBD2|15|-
TGTGCTAGTGGTCTCGGCCTAGCGGGAGGGAGTGAGCAGTTCTTC
CASGLGLAGGSEQFF
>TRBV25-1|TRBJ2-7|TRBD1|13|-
TGTGCCAGCCGAGGACAGGGGGCCTACGAGCAGTACTTC
CASRGQGAYEQYF
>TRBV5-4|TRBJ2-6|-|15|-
TGTGCCAGCTCCCGGCGGGACTCTGGGGCCAACGTCCTGACTTTC
CASSRRDSGANVLTF
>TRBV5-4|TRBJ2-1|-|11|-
TGTGCCAGCAGCTCGACAGATGAGCAGTTCTTC
CASSSTDEQFF
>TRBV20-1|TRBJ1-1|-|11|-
TGCAGTGCTAGACGGAACACTGAAGCTTTCTTT
CSARRNTEAFF
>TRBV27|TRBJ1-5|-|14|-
TGTGCCAGCAGTTTACGGTGGGAAAATCAGCCCCAGCATTTT
CASSLRWENQPQHF
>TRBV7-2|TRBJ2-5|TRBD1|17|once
TGTGCCAGCAGCAGAAGGGACAGGGCCATAAGTAGGGAGACCCAGTACTTC
CASSRRDRAISRETQYF
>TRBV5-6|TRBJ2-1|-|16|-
TGTGCCAGCAGCTCACCATACAGGGACCTATACAATGAGCAGTTCTTC
CASSSPYRDLYNEQFF
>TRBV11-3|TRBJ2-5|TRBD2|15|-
TGTGCCAGCAGCTTGGGGCTAGCGGGAATGGAGACCCAGTACTTC
CASSLGLAGMETQYF
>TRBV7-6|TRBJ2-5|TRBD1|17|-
TGTGCCAGCAGGCTGAGGCACGGACAGGGGGTATCGGAGACCCAGTACTTC
CASRLRHGQGVSETQYF
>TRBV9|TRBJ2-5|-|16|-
TGTGCCAGCAGCCCCGGGGGCACAGGGTTACGGGAGACCCAGTACTTC
CASSPGGTGLRETQYF
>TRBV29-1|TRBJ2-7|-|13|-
TGCAGCGTCTACTTGGATAGTAGGTTGGAGCAGTACTTC
CSVYLDSRLEQYF
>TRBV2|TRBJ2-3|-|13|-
TGTGCCAGCAGTGGCTCCAGCACAGATACGCAGTATTTT
CASSGSSTDTQYF